The text below deals with one TCR beta chain. Its antigen is currently unknown. Produced via immunoSEQ multiplex PCR; TCRdb's table is partial and in-frame only. This sample yields around 110,000 clones, of which roughly 86% are seen a single time; around 0.7% belongs to the top ten. The record originates from a study of graft-versus-host responses after intestinal transplantation. The CDR3 sequence is 13 residues long. CDR1 is LNHDA, CDR2 SQIVND, per germline (reference sequence). V was pared by 3 bases and J by 7 bases, with 12 bases between. The sequence was collected from a human donor who was the organ donor for an intestinal transplant. The sequencing here drew on unstimulated CD4+ T cells sorted from spleen or lymph node cells, taken before transplant. The V gene is TRBV19, the J gene TRBJ1-2; D uncertain. In DNA, the CDR3 is TGTGCCAGTAGTATCAGGAAGGAGGGTGGCTACACCTTC. Its translation is CASSIRKEGGYTF.